The present entry profiles one T cell receptor (beta chain) with its context. Method: immunoSEQ multiplex PCR; TCRdb's copy keeps in-frame clones and lacks some. The table records more than 5,500 clones, roughly three fifths of them present only once. These data originate in a study of neoadjuvant anti-PD-1 for oral cavity cancer. The germline V gene has CDR1 MDHEN and CDR2 SYDVKM. Trimming cost V 6 bases and J 4 bases, with 15 bases left between them. This CDR3 contains 14 residues. Time point of the sample: after neoadjuvant nivolumab, at surgical resection. Stage II-IVA oral cavity squamous cell carcinoma was new and untreated by systemic or radiation therapy.

The genes are TRBV28 and TRBJ1-2; TRBD1 might be the D (6 bases). Sample: tumor tissue, taken after nivolumab (anti-PD-1) treatment. This sequence was found in a person aged 40-85 years with oral cavity squamous cell carcinoma. The chain's CDR3 is CASSPDSAPYGYTF. DNA of the CDR3: TGTGCCAGCAGCCCGGACAGCGCTCCCTATGGCTACACCTTC.